Listed below are T cell receptor beta chains from one sample, sequenced in a study of blood T cell repertoires in COVID-19. Some clones are missing from TCRdb's copy, which holds only in-frame ones; the method was immunoSEQ multiplex PCR. The sample consists of around 120,000 clones, around 90% of them appearing once. The sample comprised peripheral blood. The receptor set was obtained from a woman in her sixties with COVID-19, enrolled during active disease. CDR3s include the opening cysteine and the closing phenylalanine or tryptophan. D genes are given only for firm matches. Size is omitted from some rows. Given values are once, few, many or a class for expanded clones.

>NA|TRBV10-3|NA|TRBJ1-2
TGTGCCACCAGTGATTATGACAGGCAGTATGGCTACACCTTC
CATSDYDRQYGYTF
>once|TRBV4-3|NA|TRBJ1-1
TGCGCCAGCAGCCAAGGGCGGGATCCGAACACTGAAGCTTTCTTT
CASSQGRDPNTEAFF
>NA|TRBV7-9|NA|TRBJ1-3
TGTGCCAGCAGCTTAACGACAGGCTCTGGAAACACCATATATTTT
CASSLTTGSGNTIYF
>few|TRBV24-1|NA|TRBJ1-5
TGTGCCACCGCCTTGAAGCGGACAGCCGTACCGTATAGCAATCAGCCCCAGCATTTT
CATALKRTAVPYSNQPQHF
>NA|TRBV5-1|NA|TRBJ2-1
TGCGCCAGCAGACGGGGGTCTACCTCCAATGAGCAGTTCTTC
CASRRGSTSNEQFF
>once|TRBV10-3|NA|TRBJ2-7
TGTGCCATCAGTGAGGGGGTGGGGGCTTCGTATCAACAGAACTCCTACGAGCAGTACTTC
CAISEGVGASYQQNSYEQYF
>NA|TRBV7-2|NA|TRBJ2-5
TGTGCCAGCAGCGCGGGACCGAGGGAGACCCAGTACTTC
CASSAGPRETQYF
>NA|TRBV7-2|NA|TRBJ1-1
TGTGCCAGCAGCTTGTCGGGAGGTGTCGGCACTGAAGCTTTCTTT
CASSLSGGVGTEAFF
>NA|TRBV27|NA|TRBJ2-7
TGTGCCAGCAGTTCGGGTGTATCTTTCTACGAGCAGTACTTC
CASSSGVSFYEQYF
>NA|TRBV6-2/TRBV6-3|TRBD1|TRBJ1-5
TGTGCCAGCAGTTACTCGGACAGGGAGGGCCAGCCCCAGCATTTT
CASSYSDREGQPQHF
>NA|TRBV19|NA|TRBJ1-2
TGTGCCAGTAGTATGACCCCTGAGGCTATCTATGGCTACACCTTC
CASSMTPEAIYGYTF
>NA|TRBV11-1|NA|TRBJ1-1
TGTGCCAGCAGCCCGGTGAACCGGAACACTGAAGCTTTCTTT
CASSPVNRNTEAFF
>NA|TRBV3-1/TRBV3-2|TRBD2|TRBJ2-5
TGTGCCAGCAGCCAAGGGACTAGCGGGGGAAGAGAGACCCAGTACTTC
CASSQGTSGGRETQYF
>NA|TRBV12-1|NA|TRBJ1-1
TGTGCCAGCAGCACCCCGTGGAGGACGAACACTGAAGCTTTCTTT
CASSTPWRTNTEAFF
>NA|TRBV14|TRBD1|TRBJ1-5
TGTGCCAGCAGCCAAGCACAGACAGGGGGCTTTATAATAAGCAATCAGCCCCAGCATTTT
CASSQAQTGGFIISNQPQHF
>NA|TRBV5-1|NA|TRBJ2-7
TGCGCCAGCAGCTTGGCGGGGAGCTCTTCCAGCTACTTC
CASSLAGSSSSYF
>NA|TRBV7-7|NA|TRBJ2-1
TGTGCCAGCAGTTTTGGGCCCTACAATGAGCAGTTCTTC
CASSFGPYNEQFF
>once|TRBV19|TRBD1|TRBJ2-4
TGTGCCAGTAGTATGGTCAGGACAGGGGAAAACATTCAGTACTTC
CASSMVRTGENIQYF
>NA|TRBV18|NA|TRBJ1-2
TGTGCCAGCTCACCGGGACTTCATGACTATGGCTACACCTTC
CASSPGLHDYGYTF
>few|TRBV6-5|NA|TRBJ2-7
TGTGCCAGCAACAGGGGAGGCTACGAGCAGTACTTC
CASNRGGYEQYF
>once|TRBV27|TRBD1|TRBJ1-1
TGTGCCAGCAGCTCACCGCGAAGACAGGGGATGAACACTGAAGCTTTCTTT
CASSSPRRQGMNTEAFF
>few|TRBV9|NA|TRBJ1-3
TGTGCCAGCAGCCAAAATGAGGGCCCTGGAAACACCATATATTTT
CASSQNEGPGNTIYF
>NA|TRBV5-6|TRBD2|TRBJ2-1
TGTGCCAGCAGCTCCCGGCGGCTAGCGGGGGTAGGTGAAAATGAGCAGTTCTTC
CASSSRRLAGVGENEQFF
>NA|TRBV2|TRBD1|TRBJ1-4
TGTGCCAGCAGTCTTAAGGGGGCTAATAGTGAAAAACTGTTTTTT
CASSLKGANSEKLFF
>NA|TRBV19|TRBD2|TRBJ2-1
TGTGCCAGTAGTATCGTGGGACTAGCAAATGAGCAGTTCTTC
CASSIVGLANEQFF
>NA|TRBV19|NA|TRBJ2-3
TGTGCCAGTAGTATCAGAGTCAGGTCAGATACGCAGTATTTT
CASSIRVRSDTQYF
>NA|TRBV6-5|TRBD1|TRBJ2-5
TGTGCCAGCAGTTACGGACAGGGGAAAGAGACCCAGTACTTC
CASSYGQGKETQYF
>NA|TRBV9|TRBD2|TRBJ2-7
TGTGCCAGCAGCGTAGGCGGGGGGCCCCCGCACTTC
CASSVGGGPPHF
>NA|TRBV5-8|NA|TRBJ1-2
TGTGCCAGCAGCTTAGCACAGACAAACTATGGCTACACCTTC
CASSLAQTNYGYTF
>NA|TRBV6-5|TRBD2|TRBJ2-7
TGTGCCAGCACCCTCAGCGGGGGGCTCACCTACGAGCAGTACTTC
CASTLSGGLTYEQYF
>NA|TRBV5-8|NA|TRBJ1-6
TGTGCCAGCAGCCCAATCGGGGGGACAAATTCACCCCTCCACTTT
CASSPIGGTNSPLHF
>once|TRBV6-6|TRBD1|TRBJ1-1
TGTGCCAGCAGTTCCAACAGGGGGACAGGAACTGAAGCTTTCTTT
CASSSNRGTGTEAFF
>NA|TRBV7-9|NA|TRBJ2-7
TGTGCCAGCAGCCCCAGCTACGAGCAGTACTTC
CASSPSYEQYF
>NA|TRBV4-3|NA|TRBJ1-2
TGCGCCAGCAGCCAATACCCTTCAGGGCATGGCTACACCTTC
CASSQYPSGHGYTF
>NA|TRBV7-3|NA|TRBJ2-7
TGTGCCAGCAGAACAGGACCAAGCTCCTACGAGCAGTACTTC
CASRTGPSSYEQYF
>NA|TRBV9|TRBD2|TRBJ2-2
TGTGCCAGCAGCGTCACGGGACTAGCGGGGGGGCCAGCCGGGGAGCTGTTTTTT
CASSVTGLAGGPAGELFF
>NA|TRBV11-1|NA|TRBJ2-7
TGTGCCAGCAGCTCGGGGGGAAGGCTGCCAGGGGACGAGCAGTACTTC
CASSSGGRLPGDEQYF
>NA|TRBV5-6|NA|TRBJ2-7
TGTGCCAGCAGCTTGTCCCCAGGCCACTACGAGCAGTACTTC
CASSLSPGHYEQYF
>NA|TRBV7-6|TRBD1|TRBJ1-4
TGTGCCAGCAGCCCGCGGACAGGGGGCCCAGGGGGGGCAACTAATGAAAAACTGTTTTTT
CASSPRTGGPGGATNEKLFF
>NA|TRBV4-1|NA|TRBJ2-3
TGCGCCAGCAGCCAAGTCCGGGGGACCACAGATACGCAGTATTTT
CASSQVRGTTDTQYF
>NA|TRBV7-6|TRBD2|TRBJ2-5
TGTGCCAGCAGCCCTTGGACTAGCGGGGGGGCCGGGGAGACCCAGTACTTC
CASSPWTSGGAGETQYF
>few|TRBV19|NA|TRBJ1-5
TGTGCCAGTACCTCCAGGGCGAATCAGCCCCAGCATTTT
CASTSRANQPQHF
>NA|TRBV12-3/TRBV12-4|TRBD1|TRBJ1-1
TGTGCCAGCAGTTGGACAGGGACCACTGAAGCTTTCTTT
CASSWTGTTEAFF
>NA|TRBV10-3|TRBD1|TRBJ1-4
TGTGCCATCAGTGAGTCGGGACAGGGTGTCGAAAAACTGTTTTTT
CAISESGQGVEKLFF
>NA|TRBV19|NA|TRBJ2-1
TGTGCCAGTAGTCACGACAACCAACCTTCCTACAATGAGCAGTTCTTC
CASSHDNQPSYNEQFF
>once|TRBV11-3|NA|TRBJ1-6
TGTGCCAGCAGCTTCAAGGGGAATTCACCCCTCCACTTT
CASSFKGNSPLHF
>NA|TRBV14|NA|TRBJ2-2
TGTGCCAGCAGCCAAGTAGCCGGGGGGCCTACAGCCGGGGAGCTGTTTTTT
CASSQVAGGPTAGELFF
>NA|TRBV27|NA|TRBJ1-1
TGTGCCAGCAGTTCCAGGGTCTTGTTCACTGAAGCTTTCTTT
CASSSRVLFTEAFF
>once|TRBV19|NA|TRBJ1-1
TGTGCCAGTAGTATAGCAAACAGGGTCTACGCTGAAGCTTTCTTT
CASSIANRVYAEAFF